The T cell receptor beta chain described here comes from a study of blood T cell repertoires in COVID-19. The data were produced by immunoSEQ multiplex PCR, yet TCRdb's version contains in-frame clones alone and is incomplete. The sample records a few hundred thousand clones, approximately 91% being singletons. The sample was PBMCs or T cells enriched from blood (not recorded which). The source of this sequence is a woman in her thirties or forties who had been exposed to COVID-19.

The CDR3 is CASSLGYSSTDTQYF. In DNA, the CDR3 is TGTGCCAGCAGCTTGGGGTACTCTAGCACAGATACGCAGTATTTT. The chain combines TRBV5-4 with TRBJ2-3; D is ambiguous. The V end lost 0 bases, the J end lost 0 bases, and 8 bases lay between the germline ends. The germline gives CDR1 SGHNT, CDR2 YYREEE (reference sequence). The CDR3 length is 15 residues.